The 21 T cell receptor beta chains presented below share a single source sample, sequenced in a study of blood T cell repertoires in COVID-19. Produced via immunoSEQ multiplex PCR; TCRdb's table is partial and in-frame only. Of fewer than 500,000 clones listed, 85% to 90% were seen once; the top ten hold roughly 1.1%. The sequenced material came from PBMCs or T cells enriched from blood (not recorded which). Receptor source: a young man who had recovered from COVID-19.

This clone was seen once. The rearrangement links TRBV4-1 to TRBJ2-3; possibly TRBD1 for D (6 bases). The V end lost 3 bases, the J end lost 8 bases, and 9 bases lay between the germline ends. This CDR3 comprises 12 residues. Germline CDR1 and CDR2: MGHRA and YSYEKL. In nucleotides, the CDR3 is TGCGCCAGCAGCCAGGACAGTACTACGCAGTATTTT. This sequence encodes CASSQDSTTQYF.

The rearrangement uses TRBV4-1 and TRBJ2-5, with 16 bases aligning to TRBD2. Germline V gene sequence: CDR1 MGHRA, CDR2 YSYEKL. After removal of 4 bases from V and 5 bases from J, the junction contained 13 bases not matched to a gene. CDR3 length: 19 amino acids. The CDR3 nucleotides are TGCGCCAGCAGCCGTCCCCCCGGGACTAGCGGGAGGGCCGGGGAGACCCAGTACTTC. Residues: CASSRPPGTSGRAGETQYF.

This chain joins TRBV7-2 and TRBJ2-1, with 10 bases matching TRBD1. Unmatched junction bases numbered 10, after V lost 4 bases and J lost 7 bases. The CDR3 runs 16 residues. CDR1 is SGHTA, CDR2 FQGNSA, per germline. The CDR3 DNA is TGTGCCAGCAGCTGGGACAGGGGACGGCAATCGAATGAGCAGTTCTTC. Encoded protein: CASSWDRGRQSNEQFF.

The chain is built from TRBV7-2 and TRBJ2-5; the D gene is possibly TRBD2 (5 bases). CDR1 and CDR2 from the germline V gene are SGHTA and FQGNSA. Trimming removed 0 bases at V and 0 bases at J, with 8 bases between. This CDR3 has 15 amino acids. For the CDR3, the DNA is TGTGCCAGCAGCTTAGCCGGGATGTACCAAGAGACCCAGTACTTC. This translates into CASSLAGMYQETQYF. Variable domain in full (rest from reference TRBV7-2 and TRBJ2-5): GAGVSQSPSNKVTEKGKDVELRCDPISGHTALYWYRQSLGQGLEFLIYFQGNSAPDKSGLPSDRFSAERTGGSVSTLTIQRTQQEDSAVYLCASSLAGMYQETQYFGPGTRLLVL.

This clone occurred once. The chain recombines TRBV27 with TRBJ1-2, with D possibly matching TRBD1 (5 bases). V shed 3 bases and J shed 2 bases, with 10 bases lying between them. The CDR3 has 14 residues. Germline V gene data show CDR1 as MNHEY and CDR2 as SMNVEV (reference sequence). CDR3 nucleotide sequence: TGTGCCAGCAGTTTGTATCAGGGCAACTATGGCTACACCTTC. Amino acid sequence: CASSLYQGNYGYTF.

The CDR3 here is CASSIVAGELYEQYF. CDR3 bases: TGTGCCAGTAGTATAGTTGCGGGAGAGCTCTACGAGCAGTACTTC. V usage is TRBV19 and J usage is TRBJ2-7; 7 bases align to TRBD2. This CDR3 is 15 amino acids long. V shed 1 base, J shed 3 bases, and the junction held 6 bases outside the gene matches. CDR1 and CDR2 from the germline V gene are LNHDA and SQIVND (reference sequence).

This clone was found a few times. The chain uses TRBV19 and TRBJ2-1, with TRBD2 matching 7 bases. Germline V gene data show CDR1 as LNHDA and CDR2 as SQIVND (reference sequence). CDR3 length: 16 residues. Unmatched junction bases numbered 10, after V lost 4 bases and J lost 4 bases. CDR3 loop: CASSTSGTRFYNEQFF. The CDR3 nucleotides read TGTGCCAGTAGTACAAGCGGGACTCGCTTTTACAATGAGCAGTTCTTC.

This clone occurred a few times. This chain's CDR3 is CAIKEQQGNTGELFF. Here the CDR3 DNA reads TGTGCCATCAAAGAACAACAGGGGAACACCGGGGAGCTGTTTTTT. The chain has TRBV10-3 and TRBJ2-2; tentatively, D is TRBD1 (6 bases). Germline CDR1 is ENHRY and CDR2 is SYGVKD. The CDR3 totals 15 residues. Trimming took off 7 bases at V and 1 base at J, with 13 bases between the two ends.

This clone was counted once. The chain links TRBV2 to TRBJ1-2, with D possibly matching TRBD1 (5 bases). Trimming left V 1 base short and J 7 bases short, with 7 bases between. This CDR3 spans 12 amino acids. The germline V gene encodes CDR1 SNHLY and CDR2 FYNNEI. The CDR3 sequence is CASSEGTFGYTF. For the CDR3, the DNA is TGTGCCAGCAGTGAAGGGACATTTGGCTACACCTTC. The full variable domain, its missing parts supplied by reference TRBV2 and TRBJ1-2, is EPEVTQTPSHQVTQMGQEVILRCVPISNHLYFYWYRQILGQKVEFLVSFYNNEISEKSEIFDDQFSVERPDGSNFTLKIRSTKLEDSAMYFCASSEGTFGYTFGSGTRLTVV.

The V call is TRBV6-5, the J call TRBJ1-5; D is unresolved. CDR3 size: 14 residues. The germline V gene has CDR1 MNHEY and CDR2 SVGAGI. V lost 4 bases, J lost 2 bases, and 9 bases lay in between. CDR3 bases: TGTGCCAGCAGTTCGAATCGGGGCAATCAGCCCCAGCATTTT. Its translation: CASSSNRGNQPQHF.

The rearrangement joins TRBV28 to TRBJ2-7, with 7 positions matching TRBD1. CDR3 length equals 13 residues. The V gene's germline CDR1 is MDHEN and CDR2 SYDVKM. V lost 8 bases to trimming and J lost 2 bases; unmatched junction nucleotides: 6. The CDR3: CASYDRAPYEQYF. The DNA of the CDR3 is TGTGCCAGCTATGACAGGGCGCCCTACGAGCAGTACTTC.

The chain is built from TRBV28 and TRBJ2-7; tentatively, D is TRBD2 (6 bases). Germline V gives CDR1 MDHEN, CDR2 SYDVKM. V was pared by 2 bases and J by 5 bases, with 13 bases between. The CDR3 is made up of 14 amino acids. DNA for the CDR3: TGTGCCAGCAGTTTACCGGGGGAAGGCGACGAGCAGTACTTC. Translating it yields CASSLPGEGDEQYF.

The chain uses TRBV5-1 and TRBJ2-5, with TRBD1 identical over 8 bases. J gave up 5 bases and V 4 bases, and 10 bases lay outside the gene matches. Germline lookup yields CDR1 SGHRS and CDR2 YFSETQ. The CDR3 contains 15 residues. The DNA for the CDR3 is TGCGCCAGCAGCCGGGGACAGGCAAGCTTGGAGACCCAGTACTTC. Amino acids: CASSRGQASLETQYF.

This rearrangement joins TRBV7-8 to TRBJ2-4; D gene ambiguous. The CDR3 runs to 18 residues. V gave up 1 base and J gave up 0 bases, with 16 bases separating them. In germline, CDR1 is SGHVS, CDR2 FQNEAQ. Here the CDR3 DNA reads TGTGCCAGCAGCTTAGGGCCCCTGCAACCTTTAGCCAAAAACATTCAGTACTTC. It yields the protein CASSLGPLQPLAKNIQYF.

The rearrangement joins TRBV28 to TRBJ1-4; 8 positions agree with TRBD1. After removal of 4 bases from V and 5 bases from J, the junction contained 6 bases not matched to a gene. Germline V gene sequence: CDR1 MDHEN, CDR2 SYDVKM. This CDR3 contains 15 residues. The CDR3 DNA reads TGTGCCAGCAGTTACGGGGACAGGAAAAATGAAAAACTGTTTTTT. Translation: CASSYGDRKNEKLFF.

The chain is built from TRBV25-1 and TRBJ2-5; 7 bases fit TRBD1. The CDR3 contains 14 residues. CDR1 MGHDK and CDR2 SYGVNS come from the germline V gene. The trim removed 3 bases at V and 2 bases at J, leaving 3 bases unmatched. The CDR3 is CASSDGTVQETQYF. The CDR3 bases are TGTGCCAGCAGTGACGGGACAGTACAAGAGACCCAGTACTTC.

This chain connects TRBV2 to TRBJ2-1, with 12 bases aligning to TRBD2. The CDR3 runs 16 residues. V lost 2 bases, J lost 5 bases, and 4 bases stayed unmatched. CDR1 SNHLY and CDR2 FYNNEI come from the germline V gene. CDR3 in DNA: TGTGCCAGCAGTGAATGGGGACTAGCGGGTAACAATGAGCAGTTCTTC. It specifies CASSEWGLAGNNEQFF.

The CDR3 DNA sequence: TGCGCCAGCAGCTACTCGGGACAGGGTGCAGATACGCAGTATTTT. Amino acids: CASSYSGQGADTQYF. J is TRBJ2-3 and V is TRBV5-1; 9 bases align to TRBD1. The CDR3 covers 15 residues. V lost 3 bases to trimming and J lost 4 bases; unmatched junction nucleotides: 6. The germline V gene encodes CDR1 SGHRS and CDR2 YFSETQ.

The genes are TRBV5-1 and TRBJ1-2; 7 nucleotides align to TRBD1. The CDR3 spans 14 residues. Germline V gene data show CDR1 as SGHRS and CDR2 as YFSETQ. Trimming removed 4 bases from V and 3 bases from J; junction bases left unmatched: 6. As DNA, the CDR3 is TGCGCCAGCAGCCTAGGGGACAGTCACTATGGCTACACCTTC. Translated, it gives CASSLGDSHYGYTF.

The J gene is TRBJ2-5, the V gene TRBV12-3 or TRBV12-4, with TRBD2 matching 9 bases. The CDR3 covers 13 residues. The ends lost 8 bases at V and 6 bases at J; junction bases unmatched: 7. In DNA, the CDR3 is TGTGCCAGCGGCGGGAGGGCCGAAAAGACCCAGTACTTC. Translation: CASGGRAEKTQYF.

V usage is TRBV3-1 (or the pseudogene TRBV3-2) and J usage is TRBJ1-1; D call uncertain. The CDR3 loop spans 13 amino acids. V was trimmed by 0 bases and J by 6 bases, leaving 8 bases between them. From germline, CDR1 is LGHDT and CDR2 YNNKEL (reference sequence). Here the CDR3 DNA reads TGTGCCAGCAGCCAAGACCTAGGCGCTGAAGCTTTCTTT. Encoded protein: CASSQDLGAEAFF.